In this sample, the clone carrying this T cell receptor (beta chain) turned up a few times. Its antigen is still unknown. The CDR3 extends over 15 amino acids. V dropped 1 base and J dropped 6 bases, with 14 bases sitting between them. From germline, CDR1 is SGHRS and CDR2 YFSETQ. The record originates from a study of shared clonotypes between healthy human individuals. Background on the study: Per donor, three plates held CD4 naive cells, three held CD4 memory, two held CD8 naive and one held CD8 memory.

Data came from immunoSEQ multiplex PCR; TCRdb stores just in-frame clones and leaves some out. The sample includes millions of clones, roughly 94% of them seen just once. Study outcomes and limitations: Rarefaction revealed incomplete sorted-subset sequencing despite large depth. The small donor group covered limited genetic and exposure diversity. Clonotype sharing among donors was expected to depend on sequencing depth.

This chain joins TRBV5-1 and TRBJ2-1, with D possibly being TRBD2 (6 bases). The source is a man aged 18 to 29 in good health. What was sequenced was naive CD4+ T cells sorted from blood. As to subset: CD45RA+ positively selected. CDR3 in amino acids: CASSLNGGGINEQFF. The CDR3 DNA reads as TGCGCCAGCAGCTTGAACGGGGGAGGCATCAATGAGCAGTTCTTC.